Below, one TCR beta chain is given with its context. The target antigen is unknown. This sample stems from a study of cytomegalovirus exposure and HLA in healthy donors. General observations from the study: The majority of TCR sequences were rare, yet some public TCRs appeared in many donors. A prior analysis recorded that most TCR beta V segments were productive about 87% or about 30% of the time.

Unrecorded for this donor was the CMV serostatus. PCR was performed using 60 Vbeta and 13 Jbeta primers. Measured with immunoSEQ multiplex PCR; TCRdb has only the in-frame clones, and not every one. The data hold under 150,000 clones, with around 73% observed a single time. The TCR sequence derives from a human donor in good health. The sequencing sample was made of PBMCs.

Written as DNA, the CDR3 is TGTGCCAGCAGTCTTGTAATGGGGAGATCCCTCCACTTT. This codes for CASSLVMGRSLHF. The V and J genes are TRBV6-5 and TRBJ1-6, with D hard to call. Trimming shortened V by 5 bases and J by 14 bases, and 16 bases separated the two germline ends. CDR1 and CDR2 from the germline V gene are MNHEY and SVGAGI. The CDR3 loop spans 13 amino acids.